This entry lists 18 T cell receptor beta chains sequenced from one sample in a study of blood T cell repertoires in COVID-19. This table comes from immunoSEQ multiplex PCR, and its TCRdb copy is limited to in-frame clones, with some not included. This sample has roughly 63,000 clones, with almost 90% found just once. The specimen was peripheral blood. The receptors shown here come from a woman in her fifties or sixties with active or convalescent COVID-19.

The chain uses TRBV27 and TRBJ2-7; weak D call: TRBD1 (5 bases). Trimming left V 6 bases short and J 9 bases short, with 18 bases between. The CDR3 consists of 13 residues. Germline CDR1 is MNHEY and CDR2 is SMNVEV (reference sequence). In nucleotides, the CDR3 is TGTGCCAGCAGACAACTGGACACCTTTGTGCAGTACTTC. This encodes CASRQLDTFVQYF.

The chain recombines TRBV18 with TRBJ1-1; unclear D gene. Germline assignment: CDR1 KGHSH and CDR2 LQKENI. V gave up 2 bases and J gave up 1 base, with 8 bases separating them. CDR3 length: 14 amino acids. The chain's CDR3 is CASSPTSKNTEAFF. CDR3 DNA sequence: TGTGCCAGCTCACCAACCAGTAAGAACACTGAAGCTTTCTTT.

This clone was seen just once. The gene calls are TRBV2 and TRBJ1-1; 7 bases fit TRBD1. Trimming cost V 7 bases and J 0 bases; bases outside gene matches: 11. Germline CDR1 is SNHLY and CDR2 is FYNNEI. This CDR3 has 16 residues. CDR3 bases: TGTGCCAGCACCAATGACAGGGTCGACATGAACACTGAAGCTTTCTTT. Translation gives CASTNDRVDMNTEAFF.

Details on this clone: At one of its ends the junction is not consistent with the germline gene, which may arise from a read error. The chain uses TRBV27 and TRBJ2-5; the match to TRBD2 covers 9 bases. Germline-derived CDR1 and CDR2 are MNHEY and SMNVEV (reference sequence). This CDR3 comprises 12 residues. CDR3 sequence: CASSLGREGLHF. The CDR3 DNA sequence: TGTGCCAGCAGTTTAGGGCGGGAGGGCCTCCACTTC.

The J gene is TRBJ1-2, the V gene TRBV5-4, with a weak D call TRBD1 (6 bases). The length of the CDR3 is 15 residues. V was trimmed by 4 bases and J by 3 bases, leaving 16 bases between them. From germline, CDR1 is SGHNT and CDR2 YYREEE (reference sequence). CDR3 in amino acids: CASSRQANIDYGYTF. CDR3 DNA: TGTGCCAGCAGCCGACAGGCTAATATTGACTATGGCTACACCTTC.

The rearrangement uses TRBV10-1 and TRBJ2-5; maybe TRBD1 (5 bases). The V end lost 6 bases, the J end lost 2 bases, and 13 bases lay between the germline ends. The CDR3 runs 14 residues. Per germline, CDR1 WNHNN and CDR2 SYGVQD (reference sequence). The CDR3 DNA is TGCGCCAGCAGGGCACCAGGGTCTCAAGAGACCCAGTACTTC. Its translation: CASRAPGSQETQYF.

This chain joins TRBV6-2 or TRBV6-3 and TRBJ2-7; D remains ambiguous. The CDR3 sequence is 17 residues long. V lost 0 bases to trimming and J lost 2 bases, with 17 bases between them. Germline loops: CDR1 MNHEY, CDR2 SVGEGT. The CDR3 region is CASSYSSTEKTTYEQYF. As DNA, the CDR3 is TGTGCCAGCAGTTACTCATCTACGGAGAAAACAACCTACGAGCAGTACTTC.

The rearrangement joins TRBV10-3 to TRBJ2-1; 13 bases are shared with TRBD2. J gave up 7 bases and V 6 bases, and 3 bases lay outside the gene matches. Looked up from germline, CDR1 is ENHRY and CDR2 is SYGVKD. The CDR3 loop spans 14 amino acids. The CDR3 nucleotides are TGTGCCATCAGCGCGACTAGCGGGAGGAATGAGCAGTTCTTC. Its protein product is CAISATSGRNEQFF.

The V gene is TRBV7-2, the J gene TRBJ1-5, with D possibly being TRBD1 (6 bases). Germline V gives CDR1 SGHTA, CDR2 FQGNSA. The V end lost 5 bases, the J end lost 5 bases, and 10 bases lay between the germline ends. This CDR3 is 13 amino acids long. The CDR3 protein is CASSRRTDQPQHF. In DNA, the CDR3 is TGTGCCAGCAGCCGACGGACAGATCAGCCCCAGCATTTT.

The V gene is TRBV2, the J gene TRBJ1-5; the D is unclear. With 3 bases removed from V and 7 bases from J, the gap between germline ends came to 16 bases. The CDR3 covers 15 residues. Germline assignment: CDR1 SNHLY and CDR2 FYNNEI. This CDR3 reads CASSDVMREAQPQHF. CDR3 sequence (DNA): TGTGCCAGCAGTGATGTTATGAGGGAAGCACAGCCCCAGCATTTT.

The CDR3 reads CASSFGSGSRNEQFF. CDR3 nucleotides: TGTGCCAGCAGCTTTGGCAGCGGGAGTCGCAATGAGCAGTTCTTC. J is TRBJ2-1 and V is TRBV5-4; 8 positions match TRBD2. Germline V gives CDR1 SGHNT, CDR2 YYREEE (reference sequence). The CDR3 covers 15 residues. Trimming took 2 bases from V and 6 from J; bases not matched to a gene: 7.

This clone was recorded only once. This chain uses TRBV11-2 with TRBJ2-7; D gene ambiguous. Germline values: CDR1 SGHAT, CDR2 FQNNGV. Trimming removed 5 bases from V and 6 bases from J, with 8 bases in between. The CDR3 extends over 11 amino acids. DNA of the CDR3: TGTGCCAGCAGCCCGTACGGCGAGCAGTACTTC. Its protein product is CASSPYGEQYF.

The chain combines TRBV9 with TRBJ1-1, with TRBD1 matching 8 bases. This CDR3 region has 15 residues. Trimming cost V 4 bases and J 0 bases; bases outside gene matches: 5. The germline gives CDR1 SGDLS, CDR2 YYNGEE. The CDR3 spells CASSKGQGLNTEAFF. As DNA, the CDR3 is TGTGCCAGCAGCAAAGGACAGGGTTTGAACACTGAAGCTTTCTTT.

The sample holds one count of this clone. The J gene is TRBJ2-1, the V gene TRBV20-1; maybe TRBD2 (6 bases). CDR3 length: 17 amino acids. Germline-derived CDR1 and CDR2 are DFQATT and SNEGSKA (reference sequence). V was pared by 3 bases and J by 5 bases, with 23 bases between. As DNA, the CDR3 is TGCAGTGCTAGTACGGGAGCCCGTGTAGGTATGGACAATGAGCAGTTCTTC. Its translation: CSASTGARVGMDNEQFF.

The CDR3 DNA reads TGTGCCAGCAGCCAAGATCCGACTGTACTAGTGAACACAGATACGCAGTATTTT. Protein product: CASSQDPTVLVNTDTQYF. The chain has TRBV3-1 (or the pseudogene TRBV3-2) and TRBJ2-3, with D tentatively TRBD2 (5 bases). With 0 bases removed from V and 2 bases from J, the gap between germline ends came to 18 bases. The CDR3 totals 18 residues. Per the germline V gene, CDR1 is LGHDT and CDR2 is YNNKEL (reference sequence).

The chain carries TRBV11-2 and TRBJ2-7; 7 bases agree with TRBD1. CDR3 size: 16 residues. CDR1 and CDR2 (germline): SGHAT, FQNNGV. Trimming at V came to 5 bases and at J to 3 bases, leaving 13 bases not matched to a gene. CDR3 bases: TGTGCCAGCAGCCGAGAAGGTTATGGACAGGTCTACGAGCAGTACTTC. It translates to CASSREGYGQVYEQYF.

The CDR3 DNA reads TGTGCCATCAGTGACAGGGTTGGCTACACCTTC. It yields the protein CAISDRVGYTF. This chain connects TRBV10-3 to TRBJ1-2; D perhaps matches TRBD1 (5 bases). Germline V CDR1 and CDR2: ENHRY, SYGVKD. The V and J ends lost 3 bases and 7 bases respectively, with 6 bases between them. This CDR3 is built from 11 residues.

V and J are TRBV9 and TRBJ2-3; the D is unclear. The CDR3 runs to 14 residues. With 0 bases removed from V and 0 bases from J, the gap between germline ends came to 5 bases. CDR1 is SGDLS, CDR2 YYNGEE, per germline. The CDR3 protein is CASSVAPSTDTQYF. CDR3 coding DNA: TGTGCCAGCAGCGTAGCTCCGAGCACAGATACGCAGTATTTT.